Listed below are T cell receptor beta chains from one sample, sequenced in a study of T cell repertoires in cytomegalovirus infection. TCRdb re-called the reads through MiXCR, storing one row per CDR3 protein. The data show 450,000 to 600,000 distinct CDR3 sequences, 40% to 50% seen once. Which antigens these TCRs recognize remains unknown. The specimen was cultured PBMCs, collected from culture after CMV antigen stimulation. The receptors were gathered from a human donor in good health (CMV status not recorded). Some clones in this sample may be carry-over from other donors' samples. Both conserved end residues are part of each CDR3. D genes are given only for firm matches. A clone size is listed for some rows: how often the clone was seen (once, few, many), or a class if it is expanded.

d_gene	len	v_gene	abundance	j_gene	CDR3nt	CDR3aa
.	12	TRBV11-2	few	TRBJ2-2	TGTGCCAGCAGCTTAGGCGTCGGGGAGCTGTTTTTT	CASSLGVGELFF
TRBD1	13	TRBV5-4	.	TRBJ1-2	TGTGCCAGCAGCGGGCGGGGACAGGGGGCTTCCACCTTC	CASSGRGQGASTF
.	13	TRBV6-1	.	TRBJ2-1	TGTGCCAGCAGCGAGACTAGGGACAATGAGCAGTTCTTC	CASSETRDNEQFF
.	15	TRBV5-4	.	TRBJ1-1	TGTGCCAGCAGCTTGTTAAACCGGGACACCGTTGAAGCTTTCTTT	CASSLLNRDTVEAFF
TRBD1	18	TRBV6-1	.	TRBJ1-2	TGTGCCAGCAGTGAAGCGACCCTAAGGGACAGGGGGCAGGGTGGCTACACCTTC	CASSEATLRDRGQGGYTF
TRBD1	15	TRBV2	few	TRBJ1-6	TGTGCCAGCAGTGACCCCCCAGGGGGCAATTCACCCCTCCACTTT	CASSDPPGGNSPLHF
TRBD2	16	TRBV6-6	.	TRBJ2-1	TGTGCCAGCAGTCAGCTAGCGGGGAGCTCCTACAATGAGCAGTTCTTC	CASSQLAGSSYNEQFF
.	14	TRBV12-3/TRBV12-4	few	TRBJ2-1	TGTGCCAGCAGTTTCGAGTACATCACCAATGAGCAGTTCTTC	CASSFEYITNEQFF
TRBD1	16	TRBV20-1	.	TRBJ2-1	TGCAGTGCTAGCCCCCGGGACAGGGCTACCTACAATGAGCAGTTCTTC	CSASPRDRATYNEQFF
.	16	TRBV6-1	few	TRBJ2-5	TGTGCCAGCACCCGAAGGAGTACTAGGGAGGATGAGACCCAGTACTTC	CASTRRSTREDETQYF
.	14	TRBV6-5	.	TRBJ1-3	TGTGCCAGCAGCCCGGAGGTCTCTGGAAACACCATATATTTT	CASSPEVSGNTIYF
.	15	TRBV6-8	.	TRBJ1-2	TGTGCCAGCAGTCGGGGGGCTCGAGCTAACTATGGCTACACCTTC	CASSRGARANYGYTF
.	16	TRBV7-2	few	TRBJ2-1	TGTGCCAGCAGCACCATAGCGGACCTATTCTACAATGAGCAGTTCTTC	CASSTIADLFYNEQFF
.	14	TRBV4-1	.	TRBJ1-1	TGCGCCAGCAGTGCGAGGGGCTCGGGCACTGAAGCTTTCTTT	CASSARGSGTEAFF
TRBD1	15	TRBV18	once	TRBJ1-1	TGTGCCAGCTCACCCAAGACAGGGGCGAACACTGAAGCTTTCTTT	CASSPKTGANTEAFF
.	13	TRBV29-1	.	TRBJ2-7	TGCAGCGTTGAAGGGGGAGACTCCTACGAGCAGTACTTC	CSVEGGDSYEQYF
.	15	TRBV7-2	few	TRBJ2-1	TGTGCCAGCAGCTTTAGGGCGGGCAGTAACAATGAGCAGTTCTTC	CASSFRAGSNNEQFF
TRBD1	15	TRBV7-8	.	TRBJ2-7	TGTGCCAGCAGCTTAGTCGAGACAGGGATTTACGAGCAGTACTTC	CASSLVETGIYEQYF
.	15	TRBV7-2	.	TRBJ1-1	TGTGCCAGCAGCTTGCAACAGGGTCACGCCCGTGAAGCTTTCTTT	CASSLQQGHAREAFF
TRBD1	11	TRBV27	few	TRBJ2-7	TGTGCCACGGGGACAGCCTACGAGCAGTACTTC	CATGTAYEQYF
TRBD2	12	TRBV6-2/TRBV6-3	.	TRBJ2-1	TGTGCCAGCAGCCGACTAGCGGGGGGTTTTCTCTTC	CASSRLAGGFLF
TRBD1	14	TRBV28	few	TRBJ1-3	TGTGCCAGCAGACCGACAGGGTCCGGCTACACCATATATTTT	CASRPTGSGYTIYF
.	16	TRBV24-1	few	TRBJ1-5	TGTGCCACCAGTGATCCCGGGGATCCGGACAATCAGCCCCAGCATTTT	CATSDPGDPDNQPQHF
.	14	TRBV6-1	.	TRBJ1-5	TGTGCCAGCACCATTACCGAGCAGGATCAGCCCCAGCATTTT	CASTITEQDQPQHF
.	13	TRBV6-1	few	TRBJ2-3	TGTGCCAGCAGTCGGATCGGGGAGGATACGCAGTATTTT	CASSRIGEDTQYF
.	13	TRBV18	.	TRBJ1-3	TGTGCCAGCTCGACCGGGGTGGGAAACACCATATATTTT	CASSTGVGNTIYF
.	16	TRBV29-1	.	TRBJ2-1	TGCAGCGTTGAAGGCTCGATGGGGGGCGTTAGGAATGAGCAGTTCTTC	CSVEGSMGGVRNEQFF
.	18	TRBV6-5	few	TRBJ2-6	TGTGCCAGCAGCCGAGTGGCGGTCTCGTTATCTGGGGCCAACGTCCTGACTTTC	CASSRVAVSLSGANVLTF
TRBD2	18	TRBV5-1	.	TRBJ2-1	TGCGCCAGCAGCTTGGTTCCGACTAGCGGGGGGGCGAGTAATGAGCAGTTCTTC	CASSLVPTSGGASNEQFF
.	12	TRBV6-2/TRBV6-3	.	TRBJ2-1	TGTGCCAGCAGTCAATATATCAATGAGCAGTTCTTC	CASSQYINEQFF
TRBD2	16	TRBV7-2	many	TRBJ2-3	TGTGCCAGCAGCTTCCGGACTAGCCCTAGCACAGATACGCAGTATTTT	CASSFRTSPSTDTQYF
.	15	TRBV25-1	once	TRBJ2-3	TGTGCCAGCAGTGAATGGGAGGTTCCCACAGATACGCAGTATTTT	CASSEWEVPTDTQYF
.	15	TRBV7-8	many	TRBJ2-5	TGTGCCAGCAGCCCCAGGAGGCTAGCAATAGAGACCCAGTACTTC	CASSPRRLAIETQYF
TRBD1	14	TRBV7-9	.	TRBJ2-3	TGTGCCAGCAGCTACGGACAGGGAGCAGATACGCAGTATTTT	CASSYGQGADTQYF
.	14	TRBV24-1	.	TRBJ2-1	TGTGCCACCAGTGATCCTACCTCGGCCAATGAGCAGTTCTTC	CATSDPTSANEQFF
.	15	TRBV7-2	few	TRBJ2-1	TGTGCCAGCAGCTTTAGAGGGAATTCCTACAATGAGCAGTTCTTC	CASSFRGNSYNEQFF
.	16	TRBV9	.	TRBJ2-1	TGTGCCAGCAGTGGGCTTTCGGGCCTTAGGCGGAATGAGCAGTTCTTC	CASSGLSGLRRNEQFF
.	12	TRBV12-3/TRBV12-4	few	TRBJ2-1	TGTGCCAGCAGTTCCTCGAGGTATGAGCAGTTCTTC	CASSSSRYEQFF
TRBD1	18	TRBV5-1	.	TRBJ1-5	TGCGCCAGCAGATCAAGGAGACAGGGGGACCCTGGCAATCAGCCCCAGCATTTT	CASRSRRQGDPGNQPQHF
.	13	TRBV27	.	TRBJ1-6	TGTGCCAGCAGTTTGGGCCTGGCGGCACCCCTCCACTTT	CASSLGLAAPLHF
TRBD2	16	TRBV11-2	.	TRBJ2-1	TGTGCCAGCAGCCCGAGGAGCGGGGGTCCACCGGATGAGCAGTTCTTC	CASSPRSGGPPDEQFF